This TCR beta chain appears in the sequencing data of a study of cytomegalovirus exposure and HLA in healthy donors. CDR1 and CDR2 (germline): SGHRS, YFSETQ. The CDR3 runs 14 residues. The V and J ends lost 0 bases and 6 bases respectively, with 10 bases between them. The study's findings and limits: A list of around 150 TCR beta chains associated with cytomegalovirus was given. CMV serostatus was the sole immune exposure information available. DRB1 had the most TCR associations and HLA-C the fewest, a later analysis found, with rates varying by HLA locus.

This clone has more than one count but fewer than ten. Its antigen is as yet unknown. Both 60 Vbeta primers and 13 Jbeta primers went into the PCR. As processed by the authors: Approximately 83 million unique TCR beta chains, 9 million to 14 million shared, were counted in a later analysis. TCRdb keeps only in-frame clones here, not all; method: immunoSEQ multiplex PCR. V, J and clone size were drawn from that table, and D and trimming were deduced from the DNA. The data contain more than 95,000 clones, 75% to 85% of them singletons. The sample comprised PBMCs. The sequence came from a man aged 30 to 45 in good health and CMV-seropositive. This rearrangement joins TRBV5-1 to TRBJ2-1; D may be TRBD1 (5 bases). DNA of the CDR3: TGCGCCAGCAGCTTGGCCGCAGGGCCCAATGAGCAGTTCTTC. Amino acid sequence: CASSLAAGPNEQFF.